Below are 24 T cell receptor beta chains sequenced from a single sample in a study of vaccination and CD4 T cells after COVID-19. Their antigens are not known. This sample's treatment: approximately nine-day PBMC culture with coronavirus spike peptide pools or control peptides (ViraFEST assay). An Oncomine TCR Beta short-read assay was used to sequence the DNA from cultured CD4+ T cells. From the PCR reads, TCRdb called clonotypes with MiXCR, one entry per CDR3 protein. The data hold approximately 12,000 distinct CDR3 sequences, with roughly four fifths observed a single time. The sequenced material came from CD4+ T cells from blood, cultured in vitro. The receptors shown here come from a human donor who had recovered from COVID-19.

The rearrangement uses TRBV28 and TRBJ1-2, with TRBD1 identical over 9 bases. The CDR3 spans 14 residues. J was trimmed by 8 bases and V by 7 bases; bases with no gene match: 11. Germline lookup yields CDR1 MDHEN and CDR2 SYDVKM. CDR3 protein: CASMFGDRVGGYTF. The CDR3 region has the DNA TGTGCCAGCATGTTTGGGGACAGGGTAGGGGGCTACACCTTC.

CDR3 sequence reads: CASRRTANSGNTIYF. CDR3 bases: TGTGCCAGCAGGAGGACAGCGAACTCTGGAAACACCATATATTTT. The rearrangement uses TRBV12-3 or TRBV12-4 and TRBJ1-3, with D maybe TRBD1 (6 bases). V was cut by 6 bases and J by 0 bases, with 12 bases left in between. The CDR3 is 15 residues long.

The genes are TRBV5-4 and TRBJ2-2, with 12 bases matching TRBD2. V was pared by 5 bases and J by 1 base, with 3 bases of the junction left unmatched. The CDR3 length is 16 residues. CDR1 is SGHNT and CDR2 is YYREEE in the germline V gene (reference sequence). CDR3 residues: CASSSSGRVNTGELFF. CDR3 DNA: TGTGCCAGCAGTTCTAGCGGGAGGGTGAACACCGGGGAGCTGTTTTTT.

The table lists this clonotype with a few counts. This chain joins TRBV12-3 or TRBV12-4 and TRBJ2-7; D remains ambiguous. V was pared by 2 bases and J by 4 bases, with 6 bases between. CDR3 length: 12 residues. This chain's CDR3 is CASSLSVYEQYF. The CDR3 DNA reads as TGTGCCAGCAGTTTATCAGTATACGAGCAGTACTTC.

The chain employs TRBV7-2 and TRBJ1-5, with 9 bases fitting TRBD1. With 4 bases clipped from V and 1 base from J, the junction kept 5 bases outside the gene matches. This CDR3 has 16 residues. The germline V gene encodes CDR1 SGHTA and CDR2 FQGNSA. CDR3: CASSSTGGGSNQPQHF. The DNA of the CDR3 is TGTGCCAGCAGCTCCACAGGGGGCGGGAGCAATCAGCCCCAGCATTTT.

The rearrangement links TRBV6-2 or TRBV6-3 to TRBJ1-1; TRBD1 is a possible D gene (6 bases). Germline V lookup: CDR1 MNHEY, CDR2 SVGEGT. CDR3 length equals 14 residues. Trimming took 5 bases from V and 10 from J, leaving 20 bases between them. CDR3 DNA sequence: TGTGCCAGCAGTCCCCCAAGGCAGGGGATGGTAGCTTTCTTT. It is translated as CASSPPRQGMVAFF.

CDR3: CASSLAKGPAEQYF. The CDR3, as DNA: TGTGCCAGCAGCTTAGCAAAGGGGCCCGCAGAGCAGTACTTC. This chain connects TRBV7-9 to TRBJ2-7; possibly TRBD1 for D (5 bases). The CDR3 is 14 residues long. The V end lost 0 bases, the J end lost 7 bases, and 13 bases lay between the germline ends. The germline V gene has CDR1 SEHNR and CDR2 FQNEAQ (reference sequence).

This chain joins TRBV20-1 and TRBJ1-2; 7 bases match TRBD1. Germline CDR1 reads DFQATT; CDR2 reads SNEGSKA (reference sequence). This CDR3 has 13 residues. The trim removed 3 bases at V and 7 bases at J, leaving 8 bases unmatched. The CDR3 DNA is TGCAGTGCTAGGAATACCGGGACAGTTGGCTACACCTTC. It yields the protein CSARNTGTVGYTF.

The rearrangement joins TRBV18 to TRBJ2-7, with a weak D call TRBD1 (6 bases). Germline CDR1 KGHSH, CDR2 LQKENI. V was shortened by 3 bases and J by 0 bases, with 24 bases between the two germline ends. This CDR3 is built from 19 residues. The CDR3 protein is CASSPPTGSLLGTSYEQYF. As DNA, the CDR3 is TGTGCCAGCTCACCTCCGACAGGCTCTCTTCTGGGGACCTCCTACGAGCAGTACTTC.

The chain has TRBV20-1 and TRBJ1-1; a weak D match, TRBD1 (5 bases). CDR1 DFQATT and CDR2 SNEGSKA come from the germline V gene (reference sequence). V lost 2 bases, J lost 1 base, and 8 bases lay in between. The CDR3 extends over 13 amino acids. The CDR3 sequence is CSARKGPNTEAFF. For the CDR3, the DNA is TGCAGTGCTAGAAAGGGGCCGAACACTGAAGCTTTCTTT.

The rearrangement links TRBV6-2 or TRBV6-3 to TRBJ2-7; 7 nucleotides align to TRBD2. The V and J ends lost 11 bases and 0 bases, in that order; junction bases with no gene match: 10. Per the germline V gene, CDR1 is MNHEY and CDR2 is SVGEGT. The CDR3 spans 14 residues. As DNA, the CDR3 is TGTGCCGCGGGGGAAACTTTCTACTCCTACGAGCAGTACTTC. Its protein product is CAAGETFYSYEQYF.

V and J are TRBV27 and TRBJ1-2, with 7 bases matching TRBD1. With V trimmed by 4 bases and J by 4 bases, 6 bases remained unmatched. The length of the CDR3 is 14 residues. The V gene's germline CDR1 is MNHEY and CDR2 SMNVEV (reference sequence). The CDR3 DNA reads TGTGCCAGCAGTTATTCGGACAGGACCTATGGCTACACCTTC. Encoded protein: CASSYSDRTYGYTF.

The chain carries TRBV20-1 and TRBJ1-1, with D possibly matching TRBD1 (6 bases). Per germline, CDR1 DFQATT and CDR2 SNEGSKA (reference sequence). This CDR3 spans 16 amino acids. The V end was cut by 6 bases, the J end by 0 bases, with 20 bases between. CDR3 region: CSALGDTTVMNTEAFF. The CDR3 DNA reads TGCAGTGCCTTAGGGGACACGACAGTCATGAACACTGAAGCTTTCTTT.

J is TRBJ1-1 and V is TRBV11-2; 7 bases agree with TRBD1. The length of the CDR3 is 15 residues. V was clipped by 7 bases and J by 1 base; unmatched bases: 9. CDR1 and CDR2 (germline): SGHAT, FQNNGV. The CDR3 loop reads CASTPSTGKNTEAFF. The CDR3 DNA follows: TGTGCCAGCACCCCGTCGACAGGGAAGAACACTGAAGCTTTCTTT.

The V and J genes are TRBV10-3 and TRBJ1-5; no firm D call. V was shortened by 1 base and J by 2 bases, with 12 bases between the two germline ends. Germline CDR1 reads ENHRY; CDR2 reads SYGVKD. The CDR3 spans 16 residues. The CDR3 nucleotides read TGTGCCATCAGTGAGTTCGACACCGCCGGCAATCAGCCCCAGCATTTT. Amino acid sequence: CAISEFDTAGNQPQHF.

Only one count was recorded for this clonotype. The chain is built from TRBV21-1 and TRBJ2-5; the table's D call TRBD2 went unverified against the DNA. TRBV21-1 is annotated as a pseudogene. The CDR3 has 16 amino acids. CDR3 in amino acids: CASSKGNSGEGETQYF. The CDR3 nucleotides read TGTGCCAGCAGCAAAGGAAATAGCGGGGAGGGAGAGACCCAGTACTTC.

This chain joins TRBV7-9 and TRBJ1-5; no reliable D call. In germline, CDR1 is SEHNR, CDR2 FQNEAQ (reference sequence). The CDR3 is 13 amino acids. V gave up 1 base and J gave up 9 bases, with 10 bases separating them. The CDR3 DNA reads TGTGCCAGCAGCTTAGACTCGGGGAGGCCCCAGCATTTT. Protein: CASSLDSGRPQHF.

This clonotype was seen only a few times. The gene calls are TRBV6-2 or TRBV6-3 and TRBJ1-1; a possible D gene is TRBD1 (5 bases). This CDR3 spans 15 amino acids. Germline V gives CDR1 MNHEY, CDR2 SVGEGT. Trimming removed 0 bases at V and 3 bases at J, with 11 bases between. This CDR3 reads CASSYSGQGYTEAFF. The DNA for the CDR3 is TGTGCCAGCAGTTACTCTGGGCAGGGTTACACTGAAGCTTTCTTT.

The sample holds a few counts of this clonotype. The J gene is TRBJ2-5, the V gene TRBV20-1; D is perhaps TRBD2 (6 bases). The CDR3 extends over 15 amino acids. CDR1 and CDR2 (germline): DFQATT, SNEGSKA (reference sequence). Trimming pared 7 bases from V and 2 bases from J, leaving 20 bases between. CDR3 protein: CSVTKSGVRQETQYF. CDR3 sequence (DNA): TGCAGTGTTACTAAATCGGGAGTACGACAAGAGACCCAGTACTTC.

The chain joins TRBV7-9 to TRBJ2-3, with 14 bases lining up with TRBD2. The germline CDR1 and CDR2 sequences are SEHNR and FQNEAQ (reference sequence). The CDR3 contains 15 residues. With 5 bases clipped from V and 4 bases from J, the junction kept 2 bases outside the gene matches. The CDR3: CASSPGLAGADTQYF. The CDR3, as DNA: TGTGCCAGCAGCCCGGGACTAGCGGGAGCAGATACGCAGTATTTT.

The CDR3 loop reads CASSQMGVPTEAFF. CDR3 coding DNA: TGTGCCAGCAGCCAAATGGGGGTCCCCACTGAAGCTTTCTTT. The chain links TRBV14 to TRBJ1-1, with D possibly matching TRBD1 (5 bases). CDR3 length: 14 residues. Trimming removed 2 bases at V and 4 bases at J, with 11 bases between. Germline V CDR1 and CDR2: SGHDN, FVKESK.

This clonotype was recorded only once. The rearrangement uses TRBV19 and TRBJ1-5; D may be TRBD1 (6 bases). CDR3 size: 14 residues. The V and J ends lost 6 bases and 0 bases respectively, with 9 bases between them. Germline CDR1 and CDR2: LNHDA and SQIVND (reference sequence). The CDR3 sequence is CASRTGRSNQPQHF. As DNA, the CDR3 is TGTGCCAGTAGGACAGGACGTAGCAATCAGCCCCAGCATTTT.

The chain combines TRBV7-8 with TRBJ2-7, with D perhaps matching TRBD2 (5 bases). The length of the CDR3 is 16 residues. Per germline, CDR1 SGHVS and CDR2 FQNEAQ. Trimming left V 5 bases short and J 3 bases short, with 20 bases between. This CDR3 is CASSPARGTRGYEQYF. The CDR3 DNA is TGTGCCAGCAGCCCCGCACGGGGAACCAGAGGCTACGAGCAGTACTTC.

The V gene is TRBV6-2 or TRBV6-3, the J gene TRBJ1-1; 9 nucleotides line up with TRBD1. The junction had 7 bases not matched to a gene; V was cut back by 6 bases and J by 5 bases. The germline gives CDR1 MNHEY, CDR2 SVGEGT. The CDR3 is 14 amino acids. The CDR3 DNA reads TGTGCCAGCAGCCACAGGGGGCGCGAGACTGAAGCTTTCTTT. The encoded protein is CASSHRGRETEAFF.